There are a few counts of the clone carrying this T cell receptor beta chain. What it binds is unknown. This sample was taken from a study of response to subunit inactivated influenza vaccine. Study-wide points: Few new T cells, the authors suggested, are recruited by each seasonal influenza vaccination.

One entry per CDR3 protein results from TCRdb running MiXCR on the RT-PCR reads. The sample includes roughly 700,000 distinct CDR3 sequences, approximately 15% of them seen just once. The specimen comprised PBMCs from blood, sampled around 15 days before vaccination. The TCR was taken from a man aged 45-65 years who received an inactivated influenza vaccine.

As DNA, the CDR3 is TGTGCCAGCAGCCCCGGGGACGGGTACAACTCCTACGAGCAGTACTTC. It codes for CASSPGDGYNSYEQYF. The rearrangement links TRBV4-2 to TRBJ2-7; D tentatively fits TRBD1 or TRBD2 (5 bases each). The CDR3 loop spans 16 amino acids. Germline-derived CDR1 and CDR2 are LGHNA and YNFKEQ. V was cut by 4 bases and J by 0 bases, with 16 bases left in between.